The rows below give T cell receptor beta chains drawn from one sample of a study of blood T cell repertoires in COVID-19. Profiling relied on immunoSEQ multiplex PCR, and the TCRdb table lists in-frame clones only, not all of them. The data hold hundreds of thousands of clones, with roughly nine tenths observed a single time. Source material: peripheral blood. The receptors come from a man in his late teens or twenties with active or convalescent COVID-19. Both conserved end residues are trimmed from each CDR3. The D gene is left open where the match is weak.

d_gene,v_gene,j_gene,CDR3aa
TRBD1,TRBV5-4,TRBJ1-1,ASSRRAGQPNTEAF
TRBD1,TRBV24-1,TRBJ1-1,ATRRGQNTEAF
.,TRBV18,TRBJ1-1,ASSSGVRRSAEAF
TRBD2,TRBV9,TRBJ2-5,ASSVALAGGLQETQY
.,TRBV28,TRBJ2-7,ASSLTETPSYEQY
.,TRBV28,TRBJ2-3,ASSPRIATDTQLRIATDTQY
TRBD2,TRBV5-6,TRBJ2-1,ASSLVGLAGSNEQF
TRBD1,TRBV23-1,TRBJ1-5,ASQGQVNQPQH
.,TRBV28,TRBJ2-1,ASSFVGGTSYNEQF
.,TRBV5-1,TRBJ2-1,ASSYGGPPNEQF
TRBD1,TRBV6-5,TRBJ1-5,ASSLTGAQPQH
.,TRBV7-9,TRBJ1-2,ASSPVGGRGYT
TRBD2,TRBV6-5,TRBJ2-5,ASSNWLTSGEETQY
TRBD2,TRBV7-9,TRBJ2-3,ASSLGAGESDTQY
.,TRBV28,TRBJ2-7,ASSLGHTSYEQY
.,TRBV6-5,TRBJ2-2,ASVWSWTGELF
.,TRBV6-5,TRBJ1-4,ASSLTGFTNEKLF
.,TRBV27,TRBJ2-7,ASSFTGLSSYEQY
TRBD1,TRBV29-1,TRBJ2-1,SVEGMDRAYNEQF
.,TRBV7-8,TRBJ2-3,ASSLEPLTQY
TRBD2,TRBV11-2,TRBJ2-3,ASSPLRGRDTDTQY
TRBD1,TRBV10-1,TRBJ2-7,ASSESGDRAYEQY
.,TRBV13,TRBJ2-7,ASKKGRASYEQY
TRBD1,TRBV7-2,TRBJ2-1,ASSLAGTGVFNEQF
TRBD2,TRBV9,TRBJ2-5,ASSVATGASGIQETQY
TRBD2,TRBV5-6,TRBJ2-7,ASSPDRLAGGLEQY
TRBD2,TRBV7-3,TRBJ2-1,ASSPRAGGYNEQF
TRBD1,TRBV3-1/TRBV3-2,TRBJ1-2,ASSQDQTGGIYGYT